Detailed here is one T cell receptor (beta chain). Measured with immunoSEQ multiplex PCR; TCRdb has only the in-frame clones, and not every one. The table includes 25,000 to 35,000 clones, 91% detected once. This CDR3 is 13 amino acids long. Germline CDR1 reads SGHRS; CDR2 reads YFSETQ. The V and J ends lost 5 bases and 4 bases respectively, with 11 bases between them. This entry is derived from a study of blood T cell repertoires in COVID-19. About the research overall: COVID-19 samples collected from the United States, Italy and Spain covered acute and convalescent phases.

The rearrangement uses TRBV5-1 and TRBJ2-3; D remains unclear. Sequencing input: peripheral blood. The clonotype was recovered from a human donor with active COVID-19. The donor label of this sample is uncertain. This chain's CDR3 is CASRLSFADTQYF. Written as DNA, the CDR3 is TGCGCCAGCAGGTTATCCTTCGCAGATACGCAGTATTTT.